These 18 T cell receptor beta chains were all obtained from the same sample, sequenced in a study of T cell changes during pregnancy in multiple sclerosis. TCRdb keeps only in-frame clones here, not all; method: immunoSEQ multiplex PCR. The table lists more than 70,000 clones, around 93% of them singletons, with about 2.5% in the top ten. The sequencing used peripheral blood, collected in the second trimester of pregnancy. These receptor sequences come from a female donor with multiple sclerosis, enrolled in a pregnancy study.

CDR3 sequence reads: CASSPSQAGGNEQFF. Here the CDR3 DNA reads TGTGCCAGCTCACCAAGTCAGGCGGGAGGGAATGAGCAGTTCTTC. This chain joins TRBV18 and TRBJ2-1; 9 nucleotides agree with TRBD2. The V gene's germline CDR1 is KGHSH and CDR2 LQKENI. This CDR3 is built from 15 residues. V dropped 2 bases and J dropped 7; count of bases not matched to a gene: 6. The full variable domain, completed using reference TRBV18 and TRBJ2-1, is NAGVMQNPRHLVRRRGQEARLRCSPMKGHSHVYWYRQLPEEGLKFMVYLQKENIIDESGMPKERFSAEFPKEGPSILRIQQVVRGDSAAYFCASSPSQAGGNEQFFGPGTRLTVL.

The chain combines TRBV25-1 with TRBJ2-7, with TRBD1 as a possible D gene (5 bases). The V gene's germline CDR1 is MGHDK and CDR2 SYGVNS. There are 13 residues in the CDR3. DNA of the CDR3: TGTGCGTCGGGTCGGGCAGGGCCCTACGAGCAGTACTTC. It is translated as CASGRAGPYEQYF.

V gene TRBV5-1 combines with J gene TRBJ1-3; a possible D gene is TRBD1 (6 bases). This CDR3 is built from 15 residues. Germline V CDR1 and CDR2: SGHRS, YFSETQ. V was pared by 5 bases and J by 0 bases, with 12 bases between. The CDR3 DNA follows: TGCGCCAGCAGTTCTCCGGGACACTCTGGAAACACCATATATTTT. This gives the protein CASSSPGHSGNTIYF.

This chain connects TRBV2 to TRBJ1-6; 8 bases line up with TRBD1. Losses at the gene ends were 8 bases for V and 10 bases for J; bases not matched to a gene: 10. Germline V gene lookup returns CDR1 SNHLY and CDR2 FYNNEI. The CDR3 runs to 14 residues. The CDR3 DNA reads TGTGCCAGCCAGGACAGGGTGGGAAGGTCACCCCTCCACTTT. Translation: CASQDRVGRSPLHF.

The gene calls are TRBV5-4 and TRBJ1-2, with 9 bases lining up with TRBD1. Losses at the gene ends were 3 bases for V and 4 bases for J; bases not matched to a gene: 4. Germline lookup yields CDR1 SGHNT and CDR2 YYREEE (reference sequence). This CDR3 has 14 residues. Here the CDR3 DNA reads TGTGCCAGCAGCTATCAGACAGGGGGCTATGGCTACACCTTC. As protein: CASSYQTGGYGYTF.

The chain is built from TRBV4-1 and TRBJ1-2, with TRBD1 matching 7 bases. The CDR3 contains 16 residues. V was clipped by 3 bases and J by 2 bases; unmatched bases: 9. Germline V lookup: CDR1 MGHRA, CDR2 YSYEKL. This CDR3 is CASSHRPGQTNYGYTF. In nucleotides, the CDR3 is TGCGCCAGCAGCCATCGCCCGGGACAGACAAACTATGGCTACACCTTC.

V usage is TRBV6-1 and J usage is TRBJ2-6, with a tentative D call TRBD1 (6 bases). With 8 bases removed from V and 2 bases from J, the gap between germline ends came to 10 bases. In germline, CDR1 is MNHNS, CDR2 SASEGT. The CDR3 is made up of 14 amino acids. This CDR3 reads CASYRVAGANVLTF. The CDR3 nucleotides are TGTGCCAGCTACAGGGTAGCTGGGGCCAACGTCCTGACTTTC.

The V and J genes are TRBV6-1 and TRBJ2-2, with D possibly being TRBD2 (6 bases). This CDR3 has 15 amino acids. The germline gives CDR1 MNHNS, CDR2 SASEGT. The germline V and J ends were trimmed by 2 bases and 1 base, with 8 bases remaining between them. The DNA of the CDR3 is TGTGCCAGCAGTGAACAGCGGGTGAACACCGGGGAGCTGTTTTTT. Its protein product is CASSEQRVNTGELFF.

The rearrangement links TRBV28 to TRBJ1-3, with D unclear. Trimming cost V 9 bases and J 4 bases, with 7 bases left between them. This CDR3 contains 11 residues. CDR1 is MDHEN and CDR2 is SYDVKM in the germline V gene. The CDR3 DNA reads TGTGCCAGTGGGCCGGGAAACACCATATATTTT. Encoded protein: CASGPGNTIYF.

The chain joins TRBV2 to TRBJ2-3; the D gene is possibly TRBD1 (6 bases). V was shortened by 7 bases and J by 0 bases, with 14 bases between the two germline ends. Germline assignment: CDR1 SNHLY and CDR2 FYNNEI. The CDR3 has 15 residues. CDR3 nucleotides: TGTGCCAGCACCGAGGACAGAACAAGCACAGATACGCAGTATTTT. Protein product: CASTEDRTSTDTQYF.

This chain uses TRBV2 with TRBJ2-3; 10 bases fit TRBD2. V was pared by 2 bases and J by 0 bases, with 8 bases of the junction left unmatched. This CDR3 region has 18 residues. Germline V gene data show CDR1 as SNHLY and CDR2 as FYNNEI. CDR3 sequence (DNA): TGTGCCAGCAGTGAATTAGTGACTAGCGGGCGCAGCACAGATACGCAGTATTTT. Its translation is CASSELVTSGRSTDTQYF.

The V and J genes are TRBV5-1 and TRBJ2-7; 7 nucleotides align to TRBD1. Unmatched junction bases numbered 1, after V lost 0 bases and J lost 1 base. Per germline, CDR1 SGHRS and CDR2 YFSETQ. This CDR3 comprises 14 residues. The CDR3 sequence: CASSLGQGSYEQYF. The CDR3 nucleotides read TGCGCCAGCAGCTTGGGACAGGGATCCTACGAGCAGTACTTC. The complete variable domain, with remaining parts taken from reference TRBV5-1 and TRBJ2-7, reads KAGVTQTPRYLIKTRGQQVTLSCSPISGHRSVSWYQQTPGQGLQFLFEYFSETQRNKGNFPGRFSGRQFSNSRSEMNVSTLELGDSALYLCASSLGQGSYEQYFGPGTRLTVT.

This chain links TRBV7-2 with TRBJ1-6; D call uncertain. CDR1 and CDR2 from the germline V gene are SGHTA and FQGNSA. Trimming removed 2 bases at V and 9 bases at J, with 8 bases between. This CDR3 region has 13 residues. In nucleotides, the CDR3 is TGTGCCAGCAGCTTATCCACGGGTTCACCCCTCCACTTT. Its translation: CASSLSTGSPLHF.

This rearrangement joins TRBV6-1 to TRBJ1-5, with a possible D match to TRBD1 (5 bases). Germline V gene data show CDR1 as MNHNS and CDR2 as SASEGT. V lost 1 base to trimming and J lost 0 bases, with 25 bases between them. CDR3 length: 21 residues. The CDR3 coding sequence is TGTGCCAGCAGTGAAGGAGATCCCCCACAAAGGGGATCCTATAGCAATCAGCCCCAGCATTTT. It specifies CASSEGDPPQRGSYSNQPQHF.

This clone was seen a single time. V is TRBV14 and J is TRBJ2-7; perhaps TRBD1 as D (5 bases). The V gene lost 3 bases and the J gene lost 5 bases, with 14 bases spanning the gap. The CDR3 is 14 residues long. The V gene's germline CDR1 is SGHDN and CDR2 FVKESK. DNA of the CDR3: TGTGCCAGCAGCCATGGGCCAGGGCGCCACGAGCAGTACTTC. Protein product: CASSHGPGRHEQYF.

The chain links TRBV7-6 to TRBJ1-2; 9 bases align to TRBD1. Trimming removed 0 bases from V and 6 bases from J; junction bases left unmatched: 5. Germline V gives CDR1 SGHVS, CDR2 FNYEAQ. The CDR3 runs to 15 residues. As DNA, the CDR3 is TGTGCCAGCAGCTTAGCCTATCGACAGGGGGATGGCTACACCTTC. Translation gives CASSLAYRQGDGYTF.

The chain is built from TRBV18 and TRBJ1-1; D is uncertain. Trimming shortened V by 2 bases and J by 5 bases, and 12 bases separated the two germline ends. Germline lookup yields CDR1 KGHSH and CDR2 LQKENI. CDR3 size: 14 residues. Here the CDR3 reads CASSPSTPTTEAFF. DNA for the CDR3: TGTGCCAGCTCACCATCGACACCTACGACTGAAGCTTTCTTT.

J is TRBJ2-3 and V is TRBV10-3; TRBD2 is a possible D gene (5 bases). CDR3 length: 14 amino acids. CDR1 is ENHRY, CDR2 SYGVKD, per germline. Trimming took off 0 bases at V and 4 bases at J, with 8 bases between the two ends. The chain's CDR3 is CAISESHGADTQYF. The CDR3 DNA sequence: TGTGCCATCAGTGAGTCCCACGGGGCAGATACGCAGTATTTT.